The T cell receptor (beta chain) described here comes from a study of OX40 agonist ivuxolimab in advanced cancers. Clones were read by immunoSEQ multiplex PCR, and TCRdb kept only the in-frame ones, dropping some. The profile covers approximately 63,000 clones, with 79% appearing a single time and roughly 11% taken by the ten largest. CDR3 length: 14 residues. The germline gives CDR1 SGHAT, CDR2 FQNNGV. V was clipped by 2 bases and J by 6 bases; unmatched bases: 6. Source: CD4+ or CD8+ T cells sorted from blood, taken in a trial of the OX40 agonist ivuxolimab. This receptor was taken from an adult with an advanced solid tumor such as melanoma, head and neck, liver or kidney cancer. The genes are TRBV11-2 and TRBJ1-2; the match to TRBD1 covers 7 bases. The CDR3 spells CASSLQQGRNGYTF. For the CDR3, the DNA is TGTGCCAGCAGCTTACAACAGGGGAGGAATGGCTACACCTTC.